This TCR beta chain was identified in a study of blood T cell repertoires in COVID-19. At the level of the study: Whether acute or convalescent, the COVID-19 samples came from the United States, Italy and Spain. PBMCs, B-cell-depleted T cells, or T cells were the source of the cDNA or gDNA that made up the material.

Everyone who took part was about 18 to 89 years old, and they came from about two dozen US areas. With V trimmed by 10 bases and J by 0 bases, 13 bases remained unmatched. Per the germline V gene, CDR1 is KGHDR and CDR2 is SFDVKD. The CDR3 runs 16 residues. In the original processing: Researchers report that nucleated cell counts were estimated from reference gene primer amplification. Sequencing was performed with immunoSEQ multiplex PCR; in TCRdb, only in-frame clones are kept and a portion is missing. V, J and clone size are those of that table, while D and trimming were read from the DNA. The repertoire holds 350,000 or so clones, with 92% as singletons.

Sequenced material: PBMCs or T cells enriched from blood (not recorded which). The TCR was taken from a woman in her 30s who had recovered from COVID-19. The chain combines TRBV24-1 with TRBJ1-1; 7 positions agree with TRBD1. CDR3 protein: CATPPGTDNMNTEAFF. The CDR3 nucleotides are TGTGCCACTCCACCCGGGACAGACAACATGAACACTGAAGCTTTCTTT.